The sequence of this TCR beta chain was determined in a study of T-cell reconstitution after alpha-beta-depleted transplantation in children. Study results and limitations: Surviving recipient T cells and thymic progenitors underlay high day-60 TCRbeta diversity in some patients. When one year had passed after transplant, most T-cell counts and diversity came from newly produced T cells. By about two months after transplant, alpha-beta T cells reportedly arose from several hundred graft clones that had expanded.

Germline V gives CDR1 DFQATT, CDR2 SNEGSKA (reference sequence). The ends lost 0 bases at V and 3 bases at J; junction bases unmatched: 1. This CDR3 has 14 amino acids. In this sample, this clonotype turned up many times. Its antigen is undetermined. Molecular barcoding with unique molecular identifiers was used for the TCRbeta library. TCRdb ran MiXCR on the PCR reads and lists one entry per CDR3 protein. The sample holds fewer than 700,000 distinct CDR3 sequences, over 10% seen once. The TCR was taken from a male patient younger than 18 who had a stem cell transplant for acute myeloid leukemia, so the T cells may come from the graft donor. The chain joins TRBV20-1 to TRBJ2-7; 11 bases map to TRBD2. The sample here was PBMCs, mostly from graft donor cells, taken 360 days after TCRalphabeta/CD19-depleted stem cell transplant. CDR3 in amino acids: CSARETSGSYEQYF. DNA of the CDR3: TGCAGTGCTAGAGAAACTAGCGGGAGCTACGAGCAGTACTTC.